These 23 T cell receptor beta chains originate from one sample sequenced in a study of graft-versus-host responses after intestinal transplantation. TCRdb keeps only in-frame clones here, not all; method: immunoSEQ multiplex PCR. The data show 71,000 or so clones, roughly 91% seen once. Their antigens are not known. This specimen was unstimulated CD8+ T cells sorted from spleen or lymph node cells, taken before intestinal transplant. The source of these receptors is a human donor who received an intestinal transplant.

The CDR3 region is CASTGTGGGYEQYF. As DNA, the CDR3 is TGTGCCAGCACCGGGACAGGGGGTGGCTACGAGCAGTACTTC. The V gene is TRBV6-1, the J gene TRBJ2-7; TRBD1 aligns across 11 bases. Germline CDR1 and CDR2: MNHNS and SASEGT. J lost 3 bases, V lost 7 bases, and 5 bases had no gene match. CDR3 length equals 14 residues.

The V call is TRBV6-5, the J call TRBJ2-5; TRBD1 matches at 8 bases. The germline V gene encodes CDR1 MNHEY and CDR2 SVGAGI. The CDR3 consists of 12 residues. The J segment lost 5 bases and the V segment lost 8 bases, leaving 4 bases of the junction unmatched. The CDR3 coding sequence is TGTGCCAGCCTCACAGGGGGGGAGACCCAGTACTTC. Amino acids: CASLTGGETQYF.

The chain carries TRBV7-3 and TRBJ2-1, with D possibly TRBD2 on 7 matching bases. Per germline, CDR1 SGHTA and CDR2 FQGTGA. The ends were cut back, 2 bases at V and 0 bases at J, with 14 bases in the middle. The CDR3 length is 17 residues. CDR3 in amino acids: CASSLGAGAISYNEQFF. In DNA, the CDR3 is TGTGCCAGCAGCTTAGGGGCGGGGGCCATCTCCTACAATGAGCAGTTCTTC.

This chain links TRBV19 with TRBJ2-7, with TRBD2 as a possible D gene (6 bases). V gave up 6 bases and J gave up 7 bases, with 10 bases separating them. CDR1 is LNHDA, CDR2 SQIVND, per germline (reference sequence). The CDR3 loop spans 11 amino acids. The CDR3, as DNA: TGTGCCAGTAGCGGGGGATGGGAGCAGTACTTC. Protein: CASSGGWEQYF. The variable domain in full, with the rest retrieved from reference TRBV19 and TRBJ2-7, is DGGITQSPKYLFRKEGQNVTLSCEQNLNHDAMYWYRQDPGQGLRLIYYSQIVNDFQKGDIAEGYSVSREKKESFPLTVTSAQKNPTAFYLCASSGGWEQYFGPGTRLTVT.

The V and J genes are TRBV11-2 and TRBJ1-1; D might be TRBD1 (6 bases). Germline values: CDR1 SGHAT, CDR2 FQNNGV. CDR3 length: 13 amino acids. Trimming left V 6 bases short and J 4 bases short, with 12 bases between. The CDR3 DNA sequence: TGTGCCAGCAGTCCAGTAGGGGGCACTGAAGCTTTCTTT. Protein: CASSPVGGTEAFF.

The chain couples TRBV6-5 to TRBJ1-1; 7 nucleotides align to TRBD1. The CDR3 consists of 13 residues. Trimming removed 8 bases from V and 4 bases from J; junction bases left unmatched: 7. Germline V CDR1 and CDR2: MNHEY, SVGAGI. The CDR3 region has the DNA TGTGCCAGCGAAAGACAGGGCGGCACTGAAGCTTTCTTT. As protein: CASERQGGTEAFF.

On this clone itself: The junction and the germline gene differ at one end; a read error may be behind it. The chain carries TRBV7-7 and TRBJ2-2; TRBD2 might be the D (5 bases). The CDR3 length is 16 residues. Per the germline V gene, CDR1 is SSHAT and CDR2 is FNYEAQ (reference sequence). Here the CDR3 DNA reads TGTGCTAGCAGCTTAGAGGACTGGCATAACACCGGGGAGCTGTTTTTT. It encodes CASSLEDWHNTGELFF.

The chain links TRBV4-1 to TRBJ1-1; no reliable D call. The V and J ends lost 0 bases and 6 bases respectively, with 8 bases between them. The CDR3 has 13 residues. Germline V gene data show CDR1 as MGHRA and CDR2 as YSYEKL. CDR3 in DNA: TGCGCCAGCAGCCAAGAAGCGACGGCTGAAGCTTTCTTT. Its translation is CASSQEATAEAFF.

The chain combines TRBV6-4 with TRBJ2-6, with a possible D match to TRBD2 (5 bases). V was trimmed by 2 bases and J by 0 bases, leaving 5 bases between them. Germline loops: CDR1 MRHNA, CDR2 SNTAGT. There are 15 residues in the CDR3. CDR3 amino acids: CASSDSGSGANVLTF. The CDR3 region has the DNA TGTGCCAGCAGTGACAGCGGCTCTGGGGCCAACGTCCTGACTTTC.

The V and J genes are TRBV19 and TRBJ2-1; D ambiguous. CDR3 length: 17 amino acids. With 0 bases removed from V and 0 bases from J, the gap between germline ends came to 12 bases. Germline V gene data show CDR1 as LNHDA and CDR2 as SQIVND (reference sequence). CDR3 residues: CASSIDRGTSSYNEQFF. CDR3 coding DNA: TGTGCCAGTAGTATAGATCGCGGCACCAGCTCCTACAATGAGCAGTTCTTC.

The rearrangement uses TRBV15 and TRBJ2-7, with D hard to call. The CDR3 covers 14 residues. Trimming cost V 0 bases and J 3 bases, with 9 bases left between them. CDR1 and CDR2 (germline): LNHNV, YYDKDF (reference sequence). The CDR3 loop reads CATSRESSGYEQYF. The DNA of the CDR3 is TGTGCCACCAGCAGAGAGAGCTCTGGCTACGAGCAGTACTTC.

CDR3 sequence: CASSFYGQDPMAKLFF. In DNA, the CDR3 is TGTGCCAGCAGCTTTTACGGACAGGACCCGATGGCAAAACTGTTTTTT. The chain carries TRBV7-8 and TRBJ1-4, with 7 bases identical to TRBD1. V gave up 3 bases and J gave up 10 bases; unmatched junction bases: 14. The CDR3 is made up of 16 amino acids. Germline CDR1 SGHVS, CDR2 FQNEAQ.

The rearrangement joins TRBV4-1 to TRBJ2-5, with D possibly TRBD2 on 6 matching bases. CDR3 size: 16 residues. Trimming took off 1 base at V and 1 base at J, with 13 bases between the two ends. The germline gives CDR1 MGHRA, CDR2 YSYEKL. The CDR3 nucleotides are TGCGCCAGCAGCCAAGGGAGGGGCGTACTCCAAGAGACCCAGTACTTC. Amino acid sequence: CASSQGRGVLQETQYF.

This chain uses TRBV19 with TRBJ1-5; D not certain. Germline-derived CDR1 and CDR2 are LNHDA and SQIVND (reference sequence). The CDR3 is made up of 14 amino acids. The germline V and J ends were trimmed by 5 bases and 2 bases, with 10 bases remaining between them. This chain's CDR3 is CASSREVGNQPQHF. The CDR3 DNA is TGTGCCAGTAGTCGGGAGGTTGGCAATCAGCCCCAGCATTTT.

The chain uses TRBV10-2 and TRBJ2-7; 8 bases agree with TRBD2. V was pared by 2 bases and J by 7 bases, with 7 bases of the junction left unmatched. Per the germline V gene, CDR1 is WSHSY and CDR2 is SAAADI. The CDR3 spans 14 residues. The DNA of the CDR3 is TGCGCCAGCAGTGAGACCCGGGGGGGGCGGGAGCAGTACTTC. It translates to CASSETRGGREQYF.

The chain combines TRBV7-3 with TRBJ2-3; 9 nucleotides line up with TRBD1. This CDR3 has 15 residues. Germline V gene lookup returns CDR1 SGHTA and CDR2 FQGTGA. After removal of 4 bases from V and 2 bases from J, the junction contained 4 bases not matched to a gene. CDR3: CASSYNRGPTDTQYF. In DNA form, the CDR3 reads TGTGCCAGCAGCTACAACAGGGGGCCCACAGATACGCAGTATTTT.

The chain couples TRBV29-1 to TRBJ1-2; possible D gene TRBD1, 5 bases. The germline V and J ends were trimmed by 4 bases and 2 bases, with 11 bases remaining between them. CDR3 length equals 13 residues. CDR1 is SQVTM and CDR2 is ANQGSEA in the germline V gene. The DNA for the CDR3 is TGCAGCGTTGTATTCGGACAAAACTATGGCTACACCTTC. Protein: CSVVFGQNYGYTF.

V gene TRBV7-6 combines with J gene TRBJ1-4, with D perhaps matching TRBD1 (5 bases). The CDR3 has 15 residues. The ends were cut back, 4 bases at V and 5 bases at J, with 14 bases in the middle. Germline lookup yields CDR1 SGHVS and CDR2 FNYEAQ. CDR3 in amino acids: CASSSFPGLNEKLFF. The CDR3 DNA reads TGTGCCAGCAGCTCCTTCCCAGGGTTGAATGAAAAACTGTTTTTT.

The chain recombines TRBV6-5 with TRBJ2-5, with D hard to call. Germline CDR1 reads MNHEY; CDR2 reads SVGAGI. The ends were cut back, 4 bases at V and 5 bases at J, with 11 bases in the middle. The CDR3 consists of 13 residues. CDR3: CASSLLTMETQYF. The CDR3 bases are TGTGCCAGCAGTTTACTTACCATGGAGACCCAGTACTTC.

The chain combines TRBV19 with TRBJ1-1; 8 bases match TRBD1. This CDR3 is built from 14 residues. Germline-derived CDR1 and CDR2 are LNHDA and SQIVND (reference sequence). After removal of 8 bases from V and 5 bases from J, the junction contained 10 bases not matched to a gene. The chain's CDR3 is CASGQGAPATEAFF. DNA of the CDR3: TGTGCCAGTGGTCAGGGGGCTCCCGCTACTGAAGCTTTCTTT.

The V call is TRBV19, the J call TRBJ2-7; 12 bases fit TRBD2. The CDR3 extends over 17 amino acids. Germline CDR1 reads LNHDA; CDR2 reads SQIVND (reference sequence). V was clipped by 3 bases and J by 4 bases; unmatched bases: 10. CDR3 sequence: CASSISPPSGGAYEQYF. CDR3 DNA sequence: TGTGCCAGTAGTATCTCCCCCCCTAGCGGGGGGGCGTACGAGCAGTACTTC.

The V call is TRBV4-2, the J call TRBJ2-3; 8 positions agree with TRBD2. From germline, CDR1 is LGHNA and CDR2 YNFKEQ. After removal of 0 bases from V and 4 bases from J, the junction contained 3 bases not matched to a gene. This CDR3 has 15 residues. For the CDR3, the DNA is TGTGCCAGCAGCCAAGATCCGGGGGGGCCAGATACGCAGTATTTT. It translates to CASSQDPGGPDTQYF.

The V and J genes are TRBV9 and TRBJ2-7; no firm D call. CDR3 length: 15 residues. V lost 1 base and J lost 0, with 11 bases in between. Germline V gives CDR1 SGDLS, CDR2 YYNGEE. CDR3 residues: CASSVSPGVSYEQYF. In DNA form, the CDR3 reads TGTGCCAGCAGCGTATCACCCGGAGTCTCCTACGAGCAGTACTTC.